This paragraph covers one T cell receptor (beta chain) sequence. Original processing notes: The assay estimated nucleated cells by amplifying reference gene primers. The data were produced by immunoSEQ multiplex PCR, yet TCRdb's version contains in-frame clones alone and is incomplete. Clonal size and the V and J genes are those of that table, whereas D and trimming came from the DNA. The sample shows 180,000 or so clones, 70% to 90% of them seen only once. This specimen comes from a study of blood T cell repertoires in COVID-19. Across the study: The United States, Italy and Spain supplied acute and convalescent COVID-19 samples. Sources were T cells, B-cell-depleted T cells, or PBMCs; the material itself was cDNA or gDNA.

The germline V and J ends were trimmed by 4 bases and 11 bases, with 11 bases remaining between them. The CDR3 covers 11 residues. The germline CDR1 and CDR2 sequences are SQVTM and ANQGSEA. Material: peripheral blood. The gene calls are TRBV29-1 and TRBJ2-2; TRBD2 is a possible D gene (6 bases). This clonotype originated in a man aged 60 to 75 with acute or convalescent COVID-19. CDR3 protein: CSVGRAGELFF. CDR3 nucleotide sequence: TGCAGCGTTGGGCGGGCGGGAGAGCTGTTTTTT.